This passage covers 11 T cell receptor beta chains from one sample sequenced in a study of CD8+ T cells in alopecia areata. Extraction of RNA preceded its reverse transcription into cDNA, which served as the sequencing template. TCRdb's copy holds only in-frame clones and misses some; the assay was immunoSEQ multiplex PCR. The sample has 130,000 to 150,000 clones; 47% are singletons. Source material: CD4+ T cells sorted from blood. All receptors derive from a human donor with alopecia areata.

The CDR3 coding sequence is TGTGCCAGTAGTATTGGCAGCCCCGCGAACACCGGGGAGCTGTTTTTT. This gives the protein CASSIGSPANTGELFF. The rearrangement uses TRBV19 and TRBJ2-2, with D unclear. Germline V gene lookup returns CDR1 LNHDA and CDR2 SQIVND (reference sequence). The ends were cut back, 3 bases at V and 0 bases at J, with 11 bases in the middle. The CDR3 has 16 amino acids.

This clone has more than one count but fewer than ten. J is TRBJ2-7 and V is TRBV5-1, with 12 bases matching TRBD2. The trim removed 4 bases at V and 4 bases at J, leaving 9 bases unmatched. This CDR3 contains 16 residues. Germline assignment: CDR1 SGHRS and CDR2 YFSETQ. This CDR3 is CASSTEGTSGRYEQYF. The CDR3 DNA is TGCGCCAGCAGCACCGAGGGGACTAGCGGGCGTTACGAGCAGTACTTC.

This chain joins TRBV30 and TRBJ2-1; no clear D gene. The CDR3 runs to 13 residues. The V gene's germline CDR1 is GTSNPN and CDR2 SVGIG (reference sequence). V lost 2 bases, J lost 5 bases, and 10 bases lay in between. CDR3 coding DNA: TGTGCCTGGAGTCGGAGCTCAGACAATGAGCAGTTCTTC. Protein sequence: CAWSRSSDNEQFF. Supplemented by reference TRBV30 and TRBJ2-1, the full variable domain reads SQTIHQWPATLVQPVGSPLSLECTVEGTSNPNLYWYRQAAGRGLQLLFYSVGIGQISSEVPQNLSASRPQDRQFILSSKKLLLSDSGFYLCAWSRSSDNEQFFGPGTRLTVL.

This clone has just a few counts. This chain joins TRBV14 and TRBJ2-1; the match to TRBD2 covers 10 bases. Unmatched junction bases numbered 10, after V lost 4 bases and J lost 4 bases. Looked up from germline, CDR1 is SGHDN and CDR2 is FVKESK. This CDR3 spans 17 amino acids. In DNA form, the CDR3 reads TGTGCCAGCAGCCCCCTCCGAGCGGGAGGGCCTTACAATGAGCAGTTCTTC. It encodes CASSPLRAGGPYNEQFF.

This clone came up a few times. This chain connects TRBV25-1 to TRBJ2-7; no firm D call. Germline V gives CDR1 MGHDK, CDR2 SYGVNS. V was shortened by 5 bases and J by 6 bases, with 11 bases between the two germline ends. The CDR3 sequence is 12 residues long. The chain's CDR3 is CASSNSLLEQYF. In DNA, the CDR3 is TGTGCCAGCAGTAACTCCCTCCTCGAGCAGTACTTC.

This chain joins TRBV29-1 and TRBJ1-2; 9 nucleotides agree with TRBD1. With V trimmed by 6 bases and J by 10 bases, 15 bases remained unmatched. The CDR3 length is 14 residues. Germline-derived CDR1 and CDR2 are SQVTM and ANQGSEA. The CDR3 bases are TGCAGCGTCCGAAATACACAGGGGGCGGATGACTACACCTTC. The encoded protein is CSVRNTQGADDYTF.

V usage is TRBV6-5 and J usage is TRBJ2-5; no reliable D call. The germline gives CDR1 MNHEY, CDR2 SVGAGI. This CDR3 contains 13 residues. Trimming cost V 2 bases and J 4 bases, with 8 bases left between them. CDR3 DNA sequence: TGTGCCAGCAGTTACGGGGATTCAGAGACCCAGTACTTC. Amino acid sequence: CASSYGDSETQYF.

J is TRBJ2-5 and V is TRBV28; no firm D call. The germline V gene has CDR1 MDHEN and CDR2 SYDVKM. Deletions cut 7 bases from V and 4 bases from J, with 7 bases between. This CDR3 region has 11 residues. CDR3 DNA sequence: TGTGCCAGCATAGACGGAGAGACCCAGTACTTC. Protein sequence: CASIDGETQYF.

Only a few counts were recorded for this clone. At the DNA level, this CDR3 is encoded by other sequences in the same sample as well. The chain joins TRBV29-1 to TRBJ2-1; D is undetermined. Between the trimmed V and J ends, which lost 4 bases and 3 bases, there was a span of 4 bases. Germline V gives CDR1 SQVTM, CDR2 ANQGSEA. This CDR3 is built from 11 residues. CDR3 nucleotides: TGCAGCGTTGGAGGCTACAATGAGCAGTTCTTC. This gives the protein CSVGGYNEQFF.

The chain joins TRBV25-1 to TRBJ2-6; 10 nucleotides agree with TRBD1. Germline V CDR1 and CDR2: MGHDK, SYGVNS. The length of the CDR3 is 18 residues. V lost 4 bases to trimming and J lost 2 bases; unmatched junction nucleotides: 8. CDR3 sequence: CASSGTGTGVPGANVLTF. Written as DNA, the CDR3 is TGTGCCAGCAGTGGGACCGGGACAGGGGTGCCTGGGGCCAACGTCCTGACTTTC.

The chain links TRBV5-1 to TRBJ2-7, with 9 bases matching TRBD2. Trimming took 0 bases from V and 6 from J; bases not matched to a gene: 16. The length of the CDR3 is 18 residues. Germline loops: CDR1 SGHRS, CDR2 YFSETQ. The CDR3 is CASSLADSGRAWSREQYF. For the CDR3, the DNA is TGCGCCAGCAGCTTGGCCGATAGCGGGAGAGCTTGGAGTCGCGAGCAGTACTTC.